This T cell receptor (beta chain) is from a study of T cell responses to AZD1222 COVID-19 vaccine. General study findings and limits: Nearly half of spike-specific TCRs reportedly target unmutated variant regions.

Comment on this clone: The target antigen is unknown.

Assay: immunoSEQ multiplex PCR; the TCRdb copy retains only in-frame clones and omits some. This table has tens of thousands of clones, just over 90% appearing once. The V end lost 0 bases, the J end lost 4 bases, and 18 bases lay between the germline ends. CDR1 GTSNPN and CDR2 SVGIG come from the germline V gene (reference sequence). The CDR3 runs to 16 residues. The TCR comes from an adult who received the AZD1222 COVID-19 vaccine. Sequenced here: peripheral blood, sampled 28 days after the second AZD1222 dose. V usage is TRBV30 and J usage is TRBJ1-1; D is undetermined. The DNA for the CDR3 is TGTGCCTGGAGTGTACAAGGTTATGTGGTGGCCACTGAAGCTTTCTTT. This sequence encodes CAWSVQGYVVATEAFF.